This TCR beta chain was sequenced for a study of cytomegalovirus exposure and HLA in healthy donors. Study-wide context: Per a later analysis, the 550 to 850 first-cohort and 95 to 150 validation repertoires shared one platform.

Germline-derived CDR1 and CDR2 are SGHRS and YFSETQ. The CDR3 is 14 residues long. The V end was cut by 7 bases, the J end by 2 bases, with 13 bases between. Assay: immunoSEQ multiplex PCR; the TCRdb copy retains only in-frame clones and omits some. Of some 240,000 clones detected, over 65% appear once; the ten largest clones hold 4.5% to 6%. This chain links TRBV5-1 with TRBJ2-1; D might be TRBD1 (6 bases). Sequencing was done on a sample of PBMCs. The sequence was collected from a woman aged 18 to 35 in good health and CMV-seronegative. CDR3 bases: TGCGCCAGCTCTGGGCAGGGGACCTACAATGAGCAGTTCTTC. Protein product: CASSGQGTYNEQFF.